This TCR beta chain was recorded in a study of cytomegalovirus exposure and HLA in healthy donors. General study points: Later work showed greater clonal expansion in HLA-associated TCR beta chains than in equally common others.

Primers included in the PCR were 60 Vbeta and 13 Jbeta primers. Produced via immunoSEQ multiplex PCR; TCRdb's table is partial and in-frame only. The table records some 160,000 clones, 60% to 80% of them present only once. Germline V CDR1 and CDR2: SGHAT, FQDESV (reference sequence). The CDR3 is 17 amino acids. Trimming removed 2 bases at V and 0 bases at J, with 14 bases between. Turning to this clone: Its antigen is unknown.

V is TRBV11-1 and J is TRBJ1-3, with a possible D match to TRBD1 (5 bases). The sample consisted of PBMCs. The clonotype originates from a male donor in good health and CMV-seronegative. The CDR3 DNA sequence: TGTGCCAGCAGCTTATACCGACAGACCTCCTCTGGAAACACCATATATTTT. Its translation is CASSLYRQTSSGNTIYF. Filled out from reference TRBV11-1 and TRBJ1-3, the complete variable domain reads EAEVAQSPRYKITEKSQAVAFWCDPISGHATLYWYRQILGQGPELLVQFQDESVVDDSQLPKDRFSAERLKGVDSTLKIQPAELGDSAMYLCASSLYRQTSSGNTIYFGEGSWLTVV.